The 13 T cell receptor beta chains listed next were all sequenced from one sample in a study of CD8 T cells in ankylosing spondylitis. TCRdb redid the calling of the 5' RACE reads with MiXCR, one entry per CDR3 protein. The sample includes about 130,000 distinct CDR3 sequences, approximately 14% seen only once; the top ten take under 3%. The sample was blood, either unsorted or a sorted T cell fraction (not recorded which). Every receptor here comes from a female donor with ankylosing spondylitis or in good health (not recorded which).

This clonotype was counted ten times or more. The chain employs TRBV29-1 and TRBJ2-7; 7 nucleotides match TRBD1. V trimming: 1 base; J trimming: 2 bases; junction bases outside the gene matches: 5. Germline values: CDR1 SQVTM, CDR2 ANQGSEA. CDR3 length: 14 residues. In nucleotides, the CDR3 is TGCAGCGTTGAAGCAAGGACAGGTACCTACGAGCAGTACTTC. This codes for CSVEARTGTYEQYF.

V usage is TRBV7-8 and J usage is TRBJ1-6; no clear D gene. CDR3 length equals 14 residues. V shed 0 bases and J shed 7 bases, with 7 bases lying between them. Germline V gives CDR1 SGHVS, CDR2 FQNEAQ. The CDR3 DNA is TGTGCCAGCAGCTTAGCTCCGGAAAATTCACCCCTCCACTTT. This sequence encodes CASSLAPENSPLHF. The entire variable domain, with the rest obtained from reference TRBV7-8 and TRBJ1-6, is as follows: GAGVSQSPRYKVAKRGQDVALRCDPISGHVSLFWYQQALGQGPEFLTYFQNEAQLDKSGLPSDRFFAERPEGSVSTLKIQRTQQEDSAVYLCASSLAPENSPLHFGNGTRLTVT.

As to this clonotype: A much larger clone differs by one base, so this may be a read error. The rearrangement links TRBV15 to TRBJ1-3, with TRBD1 as a possible D gene (5 bases). V was shortened by 8 bases and J by 3 bases, with 14 bases between the two germline ends. CDR3 size: 14 residues. Germline V gene lookup returns CDR1 LNHNV and CDR2 YYDKDF (reference sequence). The CDR3 sequence is CATGTRDFGNTIYF. CDR3 bases: TGTGCCACCGGCACCAGGGATTTTGGAAACACCATATATTTT.

This chain joins TRBV4-2 and TRBJ2-1; 14 positions match TRBD2. Per germline, CDR1 LGHNA and CDR2 YNFKEQ. This CDR3 has 23 residues. J lost 4 bases, V lost 1 base, and 21 bases had no gene match. The CDR3 region is CASSQGLAGGSPLKLAYYNEQFF. DNA for the CDR3: TGTGCCAGCAGCCAAGGACTAGCGGGAGGGTCTCCCCTAAAACTCGCATATTACAATGAGCAGTTCTTC.

The chain uses TRBV7-2 and TRBJ2-3; D perhaps matches TRBD2 (6 bases). From germline, CDR1 is SGHTA and CDR2 FQGNSA. V lost 2 bases, J lost 0 bases, and 12 bases lay in between. This CDR3 has 16 residues. CDR3: CASSLFRGTSTDTQYF. CDR3 bases: TGTGCCAGCAGCTTATTTCGCGGGACCAGCACAGATACGCAGTATTTT.

The chain joins TRBV19 to TRBJ1-5; D possibly corresponds to TRBD1 (5 bases). The CDR3 is made up of 13 amino acids. Trimming stripped 5 bases from V and 3 bases from J, with 8 bases between. The germline CDR1 and CDR2 sequences are LNHDA and SQIVND (reference sequence). CDR3 DNA: TGTGCCAGTAGTCGACAGACCAATCAGCCCCAGCATTTT. Its translation: CASSRQTNQPQHF. The full variable domain, its missing parts supplied by reference TRBV19 and TRBJ1-5, is DGGITQSPKYLFRKEGQNVTLSCEQNLNHDAMYWYRQDPGQGLRLIYYSQIVNDFQKGDIAEGYSVSREKKESFPLTVTSAQKNPTAFYLCASSRQTNQPQHFGDGTRLSIL.

This clonotype was seen at least ten times. For the CDR3, the DNA is TGTGCCAGCAGCCAGACAGTCAATAGCAATCAGCCCCAGCATTTT. Protein sequence: CASSQTVNSNQPQHF. The chain combines TRBV3-1 with TRBJ1-5; D is possibly TRBD1 (5 bases). The CDR3 runs to 15 residues. Germline loops: CDR1 LGHDT, CDR2 YNNKEL (reference sequence). V lost 3 bases, J lost 0 bases, and 9 bases lay in between.

This clonotype has only a few counts. This chain connects TRBV6-2 or TRBV6-3 to TRBJ2-1, with D perhaps matching TRBD1 or TRBD2 (5 bases each). Per germline, CDR1 MNHEY and CDR2 SVGEGT. V was cut by 5 bases and J by 7 bases, with 18 bases left in between. This CDR3 region has 15 residues. The CDR3 loop is CASSMWDGATNEQFF. As DNA, the CDR3 is TGTGCCAGCAGTATGTGGGACGGGGCGACGAATGAGCAGTTCTTC.

There are many counts of this clonotype. This sequence joins TRBV20-1 and TRBJ1-2; D is uncertain. Germline CDR1 and CDR2: DFQATT and SNEGSKA (reference sequence). Trimming cost V 0 bases and J 7 bases, with 9 bases left between them. The CDR3 runs to 12 residues. This CDR3 reads CSAREPLTGYTF. The CDR3 DNA sequence: TGCAGTGCTAGAGAGCCGCTCACTGGCTACACCTTC.

The table lists this clonotype with many counts. This sequence joins TRBV12-3 or TRBV12-4 and TRBJ1-1, with a tentative D call TRBD1 (6 bases). CDR3 length: 14 amino acids. The V and J ends lost 6 bases and 1 base respectively, with 12 bases between them. The CDR3: CASSIHRENTEAFF. CDR3 in DNA: TGTGCCAGCAGCATACACAGGGAGAACACTGAAGCTTTCTTT.

In its sample, this clonotype was seen a few times. The V call is TRBV6-1, the J call TRBJ2-1; 11 nucleotides line up with TRBD2. CDR1 is MNHNS, CDR2 SASEGT, per germline. The CDR3 has 16 amino acids. V lost 7 bases to trimming and J lost 1 base; unmatched junction nucleotides: 6. The DNA for the CDR3 is TGTGCCAGCAACCGACTAGCGGGACAGTCCTACAATGAGCAGTTCTTC. It codes for CASNRLAGQSYNEQFF.

This clonotype was seen repeatedly, ten times or more. The chain combines TRBV3-1 with TRBJ2-1, with 7 bases matching TRBD1. The CDR3 is made up of 15 amino acids. V gave up 1 base and J gave up 7 bases; unmatched junction bases: 7. Germline V gene sequence: CDR1 LGHDT, CDR2 YNNKEL (reference sequence). CDR3 loop: CASSQGQGVRNEQFF. The CDR3 region has the DNA TGTGCCAGCAGCCAAGGGCAGGGGGTGAGGAATGAGCAGTTCTTC.

This clonotype ranks as large. This chain uses TRBV29-1 with TRBJ2-1; D possibly matches TRBD1 or TRBD2 (5 bases each). Germline assignment: CDR1 SQVTM and CDR2 ANQGSEA. Trimming left V 7 bases short and J 5 bases short, with 12 bases between. CDR3 length: 12 amino acids. CDR3 nucleotides: TGCAGCGGGGGACCGCCAAACAATGAGCAGTTCTTC. Encoded protein: CSGGPPNNEQFF.